The 10 T cell receptor beta chains below all came from one sample that was sequenced in a study of blood T cell repertoires in COVID-19. Some clones are missing from TCRdb's copy, which holds only in-frame ones; the method was immunoSEQ multiplex PCR. Seen here are 150,000 or so clones, about 85% observed once, and the top ten hold under 30%. Sequencing used peripheral blood. The receptors here all came from a man aged 55 to 70 with acute or convalescent COVID-19.

The CDR3 region is CASSLGLAGEVDTQYF. The CDR3 nucleotides are TGCGCCAGCAGCTTGGGGCTAGCGGGGGAGGTAGATACGCAGTATTTT. This rearrangement joins TRBV5-1 to TRBJ2-3; 10 positions agree with TRBD2. The ends lost 0 bases at V and 5 bases at J; junction bases unmatched: 6. The CDR3 totals 16 residues. Germline V gives CDR1 SGHRS, CDR2 YFSETQ.

V gene TRBV19 combines with J gene TRBJ1-1; unclear D gene. V was shortened by 6 bases and J by 1 base, with 9 bases between the two germline ends. The CDR3 contains 13 residues. The V gene's germline CDR1 is LNHDA and CDR2 SQIVND (reference sequence). The CDR3 spells CASRVRQNTEAFF. CDR3 nucleotides: TGTGCCAGTAGGGTAAGACAGAACACTGAAGCTTTCTTT.

This rearrangement joins TRBV9 to TRBJ2-1, with TRBD2 matching over 10 bases. The CDR3 length is 15 residues. V gave up 4 bases and J gave up 4 bases; unmatched junction bases: 5. Germline assignment: CDR1 SGDLS and CDR2 YYNGEE. In DNA, the CDR3 is TGTGCCAGCAGCTTAGGACTAGCGGTGTACAATGAGCAGTTCTTC. Amino acids: CASSLGLAVYNEQFF.

The rearrangement joins TRBV6-6 to TRBJ1-5, with D unresolved. The CDR3 covers 14 residues. Trimming pared 6 bases from V and 4 bases from J, leaving 13 bases between. Germline CDR1 and CDR2: MNHNY and SVGAGI (reference sequence). In nucleotides, the CDR3 is TGTGCCAGCAGCCCCGGACTGGGAAATCAGCCCCAGCATTTT. Protein product: CASSPGLGNQPQHF.

This rearrangement joins TRBV27 to TRBJ2-7; TRBD2 might be the D (6 bases). The length of the CDR3 is 17 residues. Germline assignment: CDR1 MNHEY and CDR2 SMNVEV (reference sequence). V lost 2 bases, J lost 0 bases, and 17 bases lay in between. Here the CDR3 reads CASSLTASAYRSYEQYF. In DNA form, the CDR3 reads TGTGCCAGCAGTTTAACGGCTAGCGCCTATCGCTCCTACGAGCAGTACTTC.

The gene calls are TRBV2 and TRBJ2-1; maybe TRBD2 (6 bases). The germline V gene encodes CDR1 SNHLY and CDR2 FYNNEI. The CDR3 is 16 residues long. V shed 5 bases and J shed 3 bases, with 17 bases lying between them. The CDR3 reads CASSLGGSAGYNEQFF. The CDR3 DNA reads as TGTGCCAGCAGTTTGGGCGGATCAGCGGGCTACAATGAGCAGTTCTTC.

Here the CDR3 reads CASSDPRNNQPQHF. For the CDR3, the DNA is TGTGCCAGCAGTGACCCCAGGAATAATCAGCCCCAGCATTTT. V is TRBV6-1 and J is TRBJ1-5; no reliable D call. V lost 3 bases and J 4 bases, leaving 10 bases between the germline ends. This CDR3 is 14 amino acids long. Germline V CDR1 and CDR2: MNHNS, SASEGT.

This clone was picked up a small number of times. The chain has TRBV13 and TRBJ2-6, with a tentative D call TRBD1 (6 bases). This CDR3 comprises 16 residues. Germline V gives CDR1 PRHDT, CDR2 FYEKMQ (reference sequence). V was clipped by 5 bases and J by 0 bases, with 11 bases between them. The CDR3 nucleotides are TGTGCCAGCAGCCAGAGGACAGTCTCTGGGGCCAACGTCCTGACTTTC. It is translated as CASSQRTVSGANVLTF. Complete variable domain (other parts from reference TRBV13 and TRBJ2-6): AAGVIQSPRHLIKEKRETATLKCYPIPRHDTVYWYQQGPGQDPQFLISFYEKMQSDKGSIPDRFSAQQFSDYHSELNMSSLELGDSALYFCASSQRTVSGANVLTFGAGSRLTVL.

This rearrangement joins TRBV7-9 to TRBJ2-1; D is possibly TRBD2 (6 bases). Germline V gene sequence: CDR1 SEHNR, CDR2 FQNEAQ (reference sequence). V was cut by 3 bases and J by 0 bases, with 6 bases left in between. The CDR3 length is 14 residues. CDR3 bases: TGTGCCAGCAGCTTCGGGAGCTCCTACAATGAGCAGTTCTTC. This sequence encodes CASSFGSSYNEQFF.

The chain is built from TRBV25-1 and TRBJ1-1, with D perhaps TRBD1 (6 bases). Germline values: CDR1 MGHDK, CDR2 SYGVNS. V was shortened by 9 bases and J by 5 bases, with 25 bases between the two germline ends. This CDR3 contains 16 residues. The CDR3 sequence: CARLRGSERGRTEAFF. The CDR3 bases are TGTGCCAGACTAAGGGGGTCGGAGCGCGGGCGAACTGAAGCTTTCTTT.